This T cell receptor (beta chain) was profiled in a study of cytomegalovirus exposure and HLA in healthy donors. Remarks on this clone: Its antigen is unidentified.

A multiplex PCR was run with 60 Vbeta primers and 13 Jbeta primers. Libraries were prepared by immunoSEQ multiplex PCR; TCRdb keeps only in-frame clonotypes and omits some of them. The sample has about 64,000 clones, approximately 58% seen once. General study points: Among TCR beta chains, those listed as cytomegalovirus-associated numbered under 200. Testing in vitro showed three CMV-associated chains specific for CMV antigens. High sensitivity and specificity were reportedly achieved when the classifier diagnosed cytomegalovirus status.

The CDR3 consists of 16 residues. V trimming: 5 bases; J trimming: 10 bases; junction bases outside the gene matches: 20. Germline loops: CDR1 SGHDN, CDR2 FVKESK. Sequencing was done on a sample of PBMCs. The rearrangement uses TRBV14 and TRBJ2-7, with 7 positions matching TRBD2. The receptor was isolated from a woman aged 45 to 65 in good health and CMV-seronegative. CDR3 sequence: CASSNRRAGNTNIQYF. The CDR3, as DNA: TGTGCCAGCAGCAACCGACGAGCGGGGAACACTAATATACAGTACTTC.